The rows below give T cell receptor beta chains drawn from one sample of a study of T cells in Graves' hyperthyroidism and ophthalmopathy. Each CDR3 protein gets one entry after TCRdb re-called the multiplex PCR reads with MiXCR. The sample carries fewer than 550,000 distinct CDR3 sequences, around 22% recorded once. The sample taken for sequencing was blood. The receptors were gathered from a woman in her 30s with Graves' ophthalmopathy. The conserved cysteine and the conserved F or W are not part of the CDR3 here.

V gene: TRBV12-3/TRBV12-4; J gene: TRBJ2-2; CDR3 protein: ASYTTGELF
V gene: TRBV12-3/TRBV12-4; J gene: TRBJ1-2; CDR3 protein: ASSPTWQGADGYT
V gene: TRBV6-5; J gene: TRBJ2-7; CDR3 protein: ASSYRAGRSEQY
V gene: TRBV5-1; J gene: TRBJ2-5; CDR3 protein: ASSLVYGGQETQY
V gene: TRBV27; J gene: TRBJ2-5; CDR3 protein: ASSPRPDKETQY
V gene: TRBV19; J gene: TRBJ1-5; CDR3 protein: ASSRRTGDGNQPQH
V gene: TRBV20-1; J gene: TRBJ1-1; CDR3 protein: SAPSTAVNTEAF
V gene: TRBV29-1; J gene: TRBJ2-7; CDR3 protein: SVGSGPYEQY
V gene: TRBV6-5; J gene: TRBJ1-2; CDR3 protein: ASSQDRDNYGYT
V gene: TRBV4-1; J gene: TRBJ2-2; CDR3 protein: ASSVGFLIFTGELF
V gene: TRBV2; J gene: TRBJ2-2; CDR3 protein: ASSESGLAANTGELF
V gene: TRBV12-3/TRBV12-4; J gene: TRBJ1-1; CDR3 protein: ASSQPSGVVAEAF
V gene: TRBV6-1; J gene: TRBJ2-7; CDR3 protein: ASSPTSTYEQY
V gene: TRBV27; J gene: TRBJ2-7; CDR3 protein: ASKTGLASYEQY
V gene: TRBV29-1; J gene: TRBJ2-7; CDR3 protein: SAKDYEQY
V gene: TRBV6-1; J gene: TRBJ1-3; CDR3 protein: ASSSDTGPLSGNTIY
V gene: TRBV11-2; J gene: TRBJ2-5; CDR3 protein: ASSATQETQY
V gene: TRBV20-1; J gene: TRBJ1-5; CDR3 protein: SAPKRGTVQPQH
V gene: TRBV2; J gene: TRBJ1-1; CDR3 protein: ASKGGAPDTEAF
V gene: TRBV28; J gene: TRBJ1-1; CDR3 protein: ASSAEGRLAF
V gene: TRBV20-1; J gene: TRBJ2-7; CDR3 protein: SARDGSSSNEQY
V gene: TRBV7-8; J gene: TRBJ2-7; CDR3 protein: ASSPRTVVAYEQY
V gene: TRBV28; J gene: TRBJ2-5; CDR3 protein: ASTVVAAAQETQY
V gene: TRBV20-1; J gene: TRBJ1-2; CDR3 protein: SASGTNYGYT
V gene: TRBV6-2/TRBV6-3; J gene: TRBJ2-7; CDR3 protein: ASTDDIFSYEQY
V gene: TRBV5-1; J gene: TRBJ2-2; CDR3 protein: ASSRWGVTGELF
V gene: TRBV28; J gene: TRBJ2-7; CDR3 protein: ASSFRGPISGRTEQY
V gene: TRBV6-1; J gene: TRBJ1-2; CDR3 protein: ASSEYPGGGYGYT
V gene: TRBV13; J gene: TRBJ1-1; CDR3 protein: ASSFEGMNTEAF
V gene: TRBV2; J gene: TRBJ1-5; CDR3 protein: ASKTSNQPQH
V gene: TRBV19; J gene: TRBJ1-1; CDR3 protein: ASSIPGTGRTEAF
V gene: TRBV7-2; J gene: TRBJ2-5; CDR3 protein: ASSLVAGEVETQY
V gene: TRBV11-1; J gene: TRBJ2-5; CDR3 protein: ASSRTNQETQY
V gene: TRBV6-1; J gene: TRBJ2-7; CDR3 protein: ASRLGTGRSYEQY
V gene: TRBV27; J gene: TRBJ1-6; CDR3 protein: ASSIRPGGVNSPLH